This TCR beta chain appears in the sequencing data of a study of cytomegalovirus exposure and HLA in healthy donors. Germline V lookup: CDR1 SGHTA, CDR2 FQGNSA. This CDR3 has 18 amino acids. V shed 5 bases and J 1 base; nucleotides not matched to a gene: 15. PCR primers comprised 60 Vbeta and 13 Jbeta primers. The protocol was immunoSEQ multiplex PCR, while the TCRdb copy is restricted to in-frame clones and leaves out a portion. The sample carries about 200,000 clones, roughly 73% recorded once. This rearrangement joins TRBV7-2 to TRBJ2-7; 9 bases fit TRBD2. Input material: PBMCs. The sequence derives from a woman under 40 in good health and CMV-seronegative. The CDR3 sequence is CASSRRGAGGGISYEQYF. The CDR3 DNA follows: TGTGCCAGCAGCCGCCGGGGGGCGGGAGGGGGCATATCCTACGAGCAGTACTTC.